A single sample gave rise to the 24 T cell receptor beta chains below, sequenced in a study of read filtering for tumor transcriptome and immune sequencing. From roughly 390 ng of RNA, a library with molecular barcoded alpha/delta and beta/gamma adaptors was made. TCRdb reprocessed the reads via MiXCR and lists one record per CDR3 protein. The sample shows tens of thousands of distinct CDR3 sequences, more than 11% of them seen only once. The sample taken for sequencing was a population of CD138-negative cells sorted from bone marrow. All receptors come from a donor over 35 with multiple myeloma.

This clonotype was seen more than once but under ten times. The chain uses TRBV13 and TRBJ2-5; possible D gene TRBD1, 6 bases. Germline CDR1 PRHDT, CDR2 FYEKMQ (reference sequence). The CDR3 spans 17 residues. Deletions cut 2 bases from V and 3 bases from J, with 19 bases between. The CDR3 sequence: CASSLYGPGQTEETQYF. DNA of the CDR3: TGTGCCAGCAGCTTATACGGGCCCGGACAGACCGAAGAGACCCAGTACTTC.

Only a few counts were recorded for this clonotype. The chain employs TRBV29-1 and TRBJ2-1; maybe TRBD1 (5 bases). V dropped 6 bases and J dropped 0 bases, with 15 bases sitting between them. The CDR3 runs to 15 residues. In germline, CDR1 is SQVTM, CDR2 ANQGSEA. CDR3 residues: CSVVLTGVSYNEQFF. DNA for the CDR3: TGCAGCGTGGTCCTCACAGGTGTCTCCTACAATGAGCAGTTCTTC.

This clonotype came up many times. This chain joins TRBV20-1 and TRBJ1-5; TRBD1 is a possible D gene (6 bases). Trimming stripped 6 bases from V and 3 bases from J, with 12 bases between. The germline V gene encodes CDR1 DFQATT and CDR2 SNEGSKA (reference sequence). The CDR3 totals 13 residues. Here the CDR3 DNA reads TGCAGTGCGAGACAGGTTAACAATCAGCCCCAGCATTTT. Protein: CSARQVNNQPQHF.

This clonotype was seen many times. The chain links TRBV6-6 to TRBJ1-1; no definite D call. CDR3 length: 15 residues. CDR1 and CDR2 (germline): MNHNY, SVGAGI (reference sequence). Trimming pared 3 bases from V and 1 base from J, leaving 12 bases between. CDR3 sequence reads: CASSYNLPKNTEAFF. The CDR3 nucleotides are TGTGCCAGCAGTTATAACCTGCCCAAGAACACTGAAGCTTTCTTT.

This clonotype was found many times. This chain connects TRBV10-3 to TRBJ1-1; D possibly corresponds to TRBD1 (5 bases). The germline V and J ends were trimmed by 10 bases and 7 bases, with 13 bases remaining between them. This CDR3 is 11 amino acids long. Germline lookup yields CDR1 ENHRY and CDR2 SYGVKD. CDR3 DNA: TGTGCCACAGGGACTTGGGATGAAGCTTTCTTT. This translates into CATGTWDEAFF.

This clonotype was detected many times. The chain combines TRBV4-2 with TRBJ2-1, with a tentative D call TRBD1 (6 bases). The V gene's germline CDR1 is LGHNA and CDR2 YNFKEQ. The CDR3 has 16 amino acids. V gave up 4 bases and J gave up 7 bases, with 20 bases separating them. The CDR3 DNA reads TGTGCCAGCAGCCTGTCAGGGGTTCCAGGCCAAAATGAGCAGTTCTTC. Translation gives CASSLSGVPGQNEQFF.

This clonotype was counted many times. The J gene is TRBJ2-1, the V gene TRBV29-1, with TRBD2 matching over 12 bases. After removal of 7 bases from V and 9 bases from J, the junction contained 13 bases not matched to a gene. Germline CDR1 and CDR2: SQVTM and ANQGSEA. The CDR3 runs to 15 residues. This CDR3 is CSAMLGLAGNVEQFF. Here the CDR3 DNA reads TGCAGCGCTATGCTTGGACTAGCGGGAAATGTTGAGCAGTTCTTC.

This clonotype appeared a few times. The V and J genes are TRBV5-6 and TRBJ1-5; D is unresolved. Germline V gene sequence: CDR1 SGHDT, CDR2 YYEEEE. V lost 2 bases, J lost 4 bases, and 10 bases lay in between. The CDR3 sequence is 14 residues long. The DNA for the CDR3 is TGTGCCAGCAGCTTAGAAGACGAGAATCAGCCCCAGCATTTT. Translation: CASSLEDENQPQHF.

This clonotype was seen ten or more times. This chain joins TRBV28 and TRBJ1-2; D uncertain. Germline V gene data show CDR1 as MDHEN and CDR2 as SYDVKM. This CDR3 contains 12 residues. V shed 5 bases and J shed 8 bases, with 12 bases lying between them. The CDR3 coding sequence is TGTGCCAGCAGTCCAATCTTTGGCGGCTACACCTTC. It translates to CASSPIFGGYTF.

This clonotype appeared a few times. The rearrangement uses TRBV11-2 and TRBJ2-7; either TRBD1 or TRBD2 may supply D (6 bases each). This CDR3 is 15 amino acids long. Trimming stripped 5 bases from V and 3 bases from J, with 17 bases between. Germline CDR1 SGHAT, CDR2 FQNNGV. This chain's CDR3 is CASSPRGGSGYEQYF. The CDR3, as DNA: TGTGCCAGCAGCCCCAGGGGAGGCAGTGGCTACGAGCAGTACTTC.

This clonotype showed up many times. The V gene is TRBV20-1, the J gene TRBJ2-7; D not certain. This CDR3 has 12 amino acids. With 0 bases removed from V and 7 bases from J, the gap between germline ends came to 10 bases. Germline V gene data show CDR1 as DFQATT and CDR2 as SNEGSKA (reference sequence). In nucleotides, the CDR3 is TGCAGTGCTAGAGATGGTCCCAGTGAGCAGTACTTC. It codes for CSARDGPSEQYF.

The chain combines TRBV11-2 with TRBJ1-5, with 7 bases matching TRBD1. CDR1 is SGHAT, CDR2 FQNNGV, per germline. The J segment lost 6 bases and the V segment lost 5 bases, leaving 10 bases of the junction unmatched. The length of the CDR3 is 15 residues. The CDR3 sequence is CASSLGTAGTQPQHF. In DNA, the CDR3 is TGTGCCAGCAGCCTGGGGACAGCAGGGACTCAGCCCCAGCATTTT.

This clonotype was seen repeatedly, ten times or more. The V call is TRBV5-5, the J call TRBJ2-7, with 8 bases that match TRBD1. This CDR3 comprises 15 residues. The V segment lost 0 bases and the J segment 3 bases; nucleotides outside the gene matches: 5. In germline, CDR1 is SGHKS, CDR2 YYEKEE (reference sequence). The CDR3 reads CASSLDGQGIYEQYF. Written as DNA, the CDR3 is TGTGCCAGCAGCTTGGATGGACAGGGCATCTACGAGCAGTACTTC. Full variable domain (rest looked up from reference TRBV5-5 and TRBJ2-7): DAGVTQSPTHLIKTRGQQVTLRCSPISGHKSVSWYQQVLGQGPQFIFQYYEKEERGRGNFPDRFSARQFPNYSSELNVNALLLGDSALYLCASSLDGQGIYEQYFGPGTRLTVT.

The rearrangement joins TRBV28 to TRBJ2-3; no definite D call. The CDR3 spans 16 residues. The V end lost 3 bases, the J end lost 5 bases, and 18 bases lay between the germline ends. CDR1 MDHEN and CDR2 SYDVKM come from the germline V gene. As DNA, the CDR3 is TGTGCCAGCAGTTTCTCCGGCCTGGCCCCCGGAGATACGCAGTATTTT. This gives the protein CASSFSGLAPGDTQYF.

On this clonotype itself: A much larger clone differs by one base, so this may be a read error. The chain recombines TRBV27 with TRBJ1-1; D remains ambiguous. Germline CDR1 and CDR2: MNHEY and SMNVEV (reference sequence). The CDR3 spans 12 residues. Trimming cost V 4 bases and J 1 base, with 4 bases left between them. The CDR3 DNA follows: TGTGCCAGCAGTTCTTGGAACACTGAAGCTTTCTTT. Residues: CASSSWNTEAFF.

Only one count was recorded for this clonotype. An end of the junction does not agree with germline; a read error may underlie this. This rearrangement joins TRBV6-1 to TRBJ2-1, with D perhaps matching TRBD2 (6 bases). CDR3 length: 15 residues. The V gene's germline CDR1 is MNHNS and CDR2 SASEGT. CDR3 DNA: TGTGCCAGCGGTGAGGGGAGGTTGGGGTCCAATGAGCAGTTCTTC. Its translation: CASGEGRLGSNEQFF.

This clonotype was found many times. This chain links TRBV3-1 with TRBJ2-1, with D tentatively TRBD1 or TRBD2 (7 bases each). This CDR3 is built from 16 residues. Trimming removed 3 bases at V and 7 bases at J, with 19 bases between. Germline-derived CDR1 and CDR2 are LGHDT and YNNKEL (reference sequence). CDR3 sequence reads: CASSHRFDREGNEQFF. The CDR3 coding sequence is TGTGCCAGCAGCCATCGCTTCGACAGGGAGGGAAATGAGCAGTTCTTC.

The chain couples TRBV3-1 to TRBJ1-1; D not resolved. Germline CDR1 is LGHDT and CDR2 is YNNKEL (reference sequence). V dropped 5 bases and J dropped 0 bases, with 13 bases sitting between them. The CDR3 has 15 amino acids. CDR3 protein: CASSVGPGMNTEAFF. The CDR3 coding sequence is TGTGCCAGCAGCGTAGGGCCGGGAATGAACACTGAAGCTTTCTTT.

This clonotype was recorded at least ten times. The CDR3 reads CASSLADRYEQYF. The CDR3 DNA reads TGTGCCAGCAGCTTAGCGGACAGATACGAGCAGTACTTC. This chain joins TRBV7-6 and TRBJ2-7; weak D call: TRBD1 (6 bases). The CDR3 has 13 residues. The germline CDR1 and CDR2 sequences are SGHVS and FNYEAQ. V lost 0 bases to trimming and J lost 4 bases, with 7 bases between them.

This clonotype was seen ten or more times. The chain has TRBV5-6 and TRBJ2-5; maybe TRBD1 (6 bases). V lost 6 bases to trimming and J lost 2 bases, with 20 bases between them. The CDR3 is 16 residues long. The V gene's germline CDR1 is SGHDT and CDR2 YYEEEE. The CDR3 region has the DNA TGTGCCAGCACCACCCCCGAGGGACAAGCTCAAGAGACCCAGTACTTC. Translating it yields CASTTPEGQAQETQYF.

Note on this clonotype: A much larger clone lies a single base off, so this may be a read error. The rearrangement links TRBV5-1 to TRBJ2-2; D not certain. The CDR3 length is 17 residues. Germline V lookup: CDR1 SGHRS, CDR2 YFSETQ. Trimming removed 0 bases from V and 4 bases from J, with 16 bases in between. The CDR3 nucleotides read TGCGCCAGCAGCTTGGACGCCGTCGTCAGCGCCACCGGGGAGCTGTTTTTT. Translated, it gives CASSLDAVVSATGELFF.

This clonotype has a handful of counts. V gene TRBV29-1 combines with J gene TRBJ1-1; D is possibly TRBD1 (6 bases). CDR1 and CDR2 from the germline V gene are SQVTM and ANQGSEA. The CDR3 spans 15 residues. The ends were cut back, 2 bases at V and 4 bases at J, with 17 bases in the middle. CDR3: CSVERSGGGGTEAFF. CDR3 DNA sequence: TGCAGCGTTGAAAGATCCGGGGGCGGCGGCACTGAAGCTTTCTTT.

The rearrangement uses TRBV5-1 and TRBJ1-1; TRBD1 agrees at 7 bases. The CDR3 runs to 16 residues. V lost 1 base to trimming and J lost 4 bases; unmatched junction nucleotides: 10. CDR1 SGHRS and CDR2 YFSETQ come from the germline V gene. The CDR3 is CASSLSVFRGGTEAFF. The CDR3 coding sequence is TGCGCCAGCAGCTTGTCAGTATTCAGGGGGGGCACTGAAGCTTTCTTT. The whole variable domain, remainder taken from reference TRBV5-1 and TRBJ1-1, is KAGVTQTPRYLIKTRGQQVTLSCSPISGHRSVSWYQQTPGQGLQFLFEYFSETQRNKGNFPGRFSGRQFSNSRSEMNVSTLELGDSALYLCASSLSVFRGGTEAFFGQGTRLTVV.

This clonotype was observed a handful of times. A much larger clone differs by one base, so this may be a read error. The genes are TRBV28 and TRBJ2-2, with D tentatively TRBD1 or TRBD2 (5 bases each). Germline values: CDR1 MDHEN, CDR2 SYDVKM. The CDR3 covers 12 residues. CDR3 sequence: CASGGFTEELFF. In nucleotides, the CDR3 is TGTGCCAGCGGGGGATTTACCGAGGAGCTGTTTTTT.